This is a list of T cell receptor beta chains from one sample in a study of T cell repertoires in cytomegalovirus infection. TCRdb called the reads again in MiXCR, with one record for every CDR3 protein. The sample holds around 260,000 distinct CDR3 sequences, roughly 26% seen once. The sequenced sample was PBMCs. These receptors were collected from a human donor in good health (CMV status not recorded). Some clones in this sample may be carry-over from other donors' samples. CDR3s include the opening cysteine and the closing phenylalanine or tryptophan. Each record gives: V gene, D gene, CDR3 protein. A D gene is named only where the DNA matches it firmly.

V: TRBV7-2; D: .; CDR3: CASSFNFSPLHF
V: TRBV6-6; D: TRBD1; CDR3: CASSTGGAYEQYF
V: TRBV4-1; D: TRBD1; CDR3: CASGNPGQGAGEAFF
V: TRBV10-3; D: .; CDR3: CAISPDRNPTYNEQFF
V: TRBV19; D: .; CDR3: CASSTTVGLTGMNTEAFF
V: TRBV2; D: .; CDR3: CASSHQTGELFF
V: TRBV7-3; D: TRBD2; CDR3: CASSSSGGESEQFF
V: TRBV28; D: TRBD2; CDR3: CASRGLADSYEQYF
V: TRBV10-3; D: .; CDR3: CAISGRHSTGQDTQYF
V: TRBV6-6; D: .; CDR3: CASSRDKNYGYTF
V: TRBV6-5; D: TRBD1; CDR3: CASSRTGTGVYTGELFF
V: TRBV29-1; D: TRBD1; CDR3: CSGRQGVTDTQYF
V: TRBV7-2; D: .; CDR3: CASSLDRGGGYGYTF
V: TRBV28; D: TRBD2; CDR3: CASQGAGGHEQFF
V: TRBV5-1; D: .; CDR3: CASRDWGRSDTQYF
V: TRBV7-2; D: .; CDR3: CASSGGGAYNEQFF
V: TRBV7-2; D: .; CDR3: CASSDSGGTDTQYF
V: TRBV15; D: TRBD1; CDR3: CATSRKPGGSDTEAFF
V: TRBV4-1; D: .; CDR3: CASSRPRVTEAFF
V: TRBV14; D: .; CDR3: CASSQAPGANLQETQYF
V: TRBV6-2/TRBV6-3; D: TRBD1; CDR3: CATFNVDRAFQETQYF
V: TRBV7-6; D: .; CDR3: CASSPSAGQLYF
V: TRBV12-3/TRBV12-4; D: TRBD1; CDR3: CASSWGQGNEQFF
V: TRBV28; D: .; CDR3: CASSVSGAGGTGELFF
V: TRBV7-2; D: TRBD1; CDR3: CASSLDRGYEQFF
V: TRBV19; D: .; CDR3: CASRREDLSYEQYF
V: TRBV7-2; D: TRBD2; CDR3: CASSQRLAVHTQYF
V: TRBV7-2; D: TRBD2; CDR3: CASSLMAGGEDTQYF
V: TRBV24-1; D: .; CDR3: CATRRGDEAFF
V: TRBV4-1; D: .; CDR3: CASNHPPAGRSEAFF
V: TRBV6-2/TRBV6-3; D: .; CDR3: CASKEGNQPQHF
V: TRBV12-3/TRBV12-4; D: TRBD1; CDR3: CASSFRQGSENIQYF
V: TRBV9; D: .; CDR3: CASSVVPKDTGELFF
V: TRBV28; D: .; CDR3: CASSPWEGGLGQPQHF
V: TRBV11-2; D: .; CDR3: CASSVDERTANYGYTF
V: TRBV30; D: .; CDR3: CAWHRRAGELFF
V: TRBV6-1; D: TRBD1; CDR3: CASQTGTNSPLHF
V: TRBV7-2; D: .; CDR3: CASSLVAGTGYTF
V: TRBV7-4; D: .; CDR3: CASSLIPASEQYF
V: TRBV6-6; D: .; CDR3: CASSYGGDYGYTF
V: TRBV2; D: .; CDR3: CASLRGSGANVLTF
V: TRBV9; D: .; CDR3: CASSPDGGFTEAFF
V: TRBV7-2; D: .; CDR3: CASQSPGPLYNEQFF
V: TRBV6-6; D: .; CDR3: CASSYSVSYEQYF
V: TRBV28; D: .; CDR3: CASTPGPAVEETQYF
V: TRBV3-1; D: .; CDR3: CASSQDAPGANQPQHF
V: TRBV27; D: .; CDR3: CASSGGTVMGTDTQYF
V: TRBV3-1; D: .; CDR3: CASSQDMGYGYTF
V: TRBV29-1; D: .; CDR3: CSVPPGGQKRGYTF
V: TRBV11-2; D: TRBD2; CDR3: CASSPGAGWQFF
V: TRBV7-9; D: .; CDR3: CASTFTGIYEQYF
V: TRBV28; D: .; CDR3: CASTSLVERQETQYF
V: TRBV7-2; D: .; CDR3: CASRVSLWTQYF
V: TRBV7-2; D: .; CDR3: CASSFARAGGTQYF
V: TRBV7-2; D: TRBD1; CDR3: CASSPKGQGTRQPQHF
V: TRBV7-8; D: .; CDR3: CASSLARWESSEAFF
V: TRBV20-1; D: .; CDR3: CSARGDEDQPQHF